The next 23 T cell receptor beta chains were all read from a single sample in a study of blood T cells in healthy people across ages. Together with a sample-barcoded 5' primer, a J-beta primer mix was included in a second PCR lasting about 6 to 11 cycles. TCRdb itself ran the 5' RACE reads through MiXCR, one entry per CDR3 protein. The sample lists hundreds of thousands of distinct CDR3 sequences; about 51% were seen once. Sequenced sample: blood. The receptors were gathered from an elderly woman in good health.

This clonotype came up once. CDR3 DNA sequence: TGTGCCAGCGGAGTCCCCGCGATACAGTACTTC. As protein: CASGVPAIQYF. The rearrangement links TRBV6-1 to TRBJ2-4; D gene ambiguous. The CDR3 contains 11 residues. V shed 8 bases and J shed 13 bases, with 15 bases lying between them. Germline V CDR1 and CDR2: MNHNS, SASEGT.

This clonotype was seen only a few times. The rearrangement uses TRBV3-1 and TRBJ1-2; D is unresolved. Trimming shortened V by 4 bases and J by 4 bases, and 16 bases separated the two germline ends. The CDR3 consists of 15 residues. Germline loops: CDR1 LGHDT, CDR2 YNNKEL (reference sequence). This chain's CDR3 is CASSPREGGSYGYTF. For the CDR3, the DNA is TGTGCCAGCAGCCCTCGTGAAGGAGGTTCCTATGGCTACACCTTC. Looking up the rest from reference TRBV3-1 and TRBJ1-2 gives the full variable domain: DTAVSQTPKYLVTQMGNDKSIKCEQNLGHDTMYWYKQDSKKFLKIMFSYNNKELIINETVPNRFSPKSPDKAHLNLHINSLELGDSAVYFCASSPREGGSYGYTFGSGTRLTVV.

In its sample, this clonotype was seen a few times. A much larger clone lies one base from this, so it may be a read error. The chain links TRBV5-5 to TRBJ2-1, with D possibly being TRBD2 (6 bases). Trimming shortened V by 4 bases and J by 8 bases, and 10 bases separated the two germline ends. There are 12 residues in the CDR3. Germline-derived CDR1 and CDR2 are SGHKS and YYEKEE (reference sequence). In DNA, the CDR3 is TGTGCCAGCAGCCGGGACTTTTATGAGCAGTTCTTC. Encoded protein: CASSRDFYEQFF.

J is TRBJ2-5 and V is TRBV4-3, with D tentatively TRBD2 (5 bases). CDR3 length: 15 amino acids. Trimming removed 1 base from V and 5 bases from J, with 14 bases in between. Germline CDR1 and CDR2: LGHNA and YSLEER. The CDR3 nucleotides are TGCGCCAGCAGCCAAGTTCGAGGGAATGGTGAGACCCAGTACTTC. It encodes CASSQVRGNGETQYF.

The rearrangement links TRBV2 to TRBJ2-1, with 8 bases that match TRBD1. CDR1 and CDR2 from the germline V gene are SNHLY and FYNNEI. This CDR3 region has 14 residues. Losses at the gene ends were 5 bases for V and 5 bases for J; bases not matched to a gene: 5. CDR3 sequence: CASSPGTGNNEQFF. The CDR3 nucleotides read TGTGCCAGCAGTCCCGGGACAGGTAACAATGAGCAGTTCTTC.

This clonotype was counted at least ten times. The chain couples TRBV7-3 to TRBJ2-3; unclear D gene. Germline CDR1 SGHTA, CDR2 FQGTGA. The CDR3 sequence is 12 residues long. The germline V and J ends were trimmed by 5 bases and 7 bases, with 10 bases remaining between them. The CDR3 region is CASSPRRYTQYF. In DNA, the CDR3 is TGTGCCAGCAGCCCTCGGCGATATACGCAGTATTTT.

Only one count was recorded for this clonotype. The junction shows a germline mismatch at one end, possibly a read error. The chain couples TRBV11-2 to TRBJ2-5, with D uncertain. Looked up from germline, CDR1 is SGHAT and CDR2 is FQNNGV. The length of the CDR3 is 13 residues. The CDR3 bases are TGTGCCAGCAACTTAGGTTCGAAAGAGACCCAGTACTTC. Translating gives CASNLGSKETQYF.

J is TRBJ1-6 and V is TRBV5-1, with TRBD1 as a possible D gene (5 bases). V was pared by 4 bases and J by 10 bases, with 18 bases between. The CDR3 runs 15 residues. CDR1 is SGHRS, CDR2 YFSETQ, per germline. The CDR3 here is CASSLTGTVRSPLHF. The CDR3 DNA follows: TGCGCCAGCAGCCTTACCGGGACGGTGCGCTCACCCCTCCACTTT.

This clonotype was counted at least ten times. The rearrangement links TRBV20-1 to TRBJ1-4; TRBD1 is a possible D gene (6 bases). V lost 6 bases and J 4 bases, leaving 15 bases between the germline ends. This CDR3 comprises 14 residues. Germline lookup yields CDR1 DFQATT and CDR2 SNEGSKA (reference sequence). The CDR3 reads CSALAGVGNEKLFF. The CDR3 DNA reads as TGCAGTGCCCTTGCAGGGGTGGGTAATGAAAAACTGTTTTTT.

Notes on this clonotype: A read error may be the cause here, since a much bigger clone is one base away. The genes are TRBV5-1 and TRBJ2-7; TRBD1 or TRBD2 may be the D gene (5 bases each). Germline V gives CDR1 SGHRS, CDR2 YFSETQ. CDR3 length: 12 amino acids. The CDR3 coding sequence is TGCGCCGGCAGCCGGGACGGCGACGAGCAGTACTTC. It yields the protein CAGSRDGDEQYF. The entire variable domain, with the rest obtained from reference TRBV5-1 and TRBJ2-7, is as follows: KAGVTQTPRYLIKTRGQQVTLSCSPISGHRSVSWYQQTPGQGLQFLFEYFSETQRNKGNFPGRFSGRQFSNSRSEMNVSTLELGDSALYLCAGSRDGDEQYFGPGTRLTVT.

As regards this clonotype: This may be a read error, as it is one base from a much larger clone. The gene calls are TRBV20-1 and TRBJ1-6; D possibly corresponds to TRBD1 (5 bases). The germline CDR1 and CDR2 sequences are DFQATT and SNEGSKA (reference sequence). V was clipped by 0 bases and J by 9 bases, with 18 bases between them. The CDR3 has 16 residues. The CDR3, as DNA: TGCAGTGCTAGAGATCTCGACACGGGTCAGGGTTCACCCCTCCACTTT. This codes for CSARDLDTGQGSPLHF.

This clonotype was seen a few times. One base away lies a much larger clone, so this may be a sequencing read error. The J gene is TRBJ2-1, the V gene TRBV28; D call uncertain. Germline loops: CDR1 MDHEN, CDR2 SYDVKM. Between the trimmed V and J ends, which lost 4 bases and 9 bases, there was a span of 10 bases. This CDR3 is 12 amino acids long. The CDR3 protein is CASSSGFGEQFF. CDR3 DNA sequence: TGTGCCAGCAGTTCCGGGTTCGGTGAGCAGTTCTTC.

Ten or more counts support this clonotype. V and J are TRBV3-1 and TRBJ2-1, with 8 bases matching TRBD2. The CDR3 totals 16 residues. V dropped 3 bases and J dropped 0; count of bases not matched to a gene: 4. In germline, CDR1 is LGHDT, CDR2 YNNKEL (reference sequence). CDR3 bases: TGTGCCAGCAGCCAGGAACTAGCGGTCTCCTACAATGAGCAGTTCTTC. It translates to CASSQELAVSYNEQFF.

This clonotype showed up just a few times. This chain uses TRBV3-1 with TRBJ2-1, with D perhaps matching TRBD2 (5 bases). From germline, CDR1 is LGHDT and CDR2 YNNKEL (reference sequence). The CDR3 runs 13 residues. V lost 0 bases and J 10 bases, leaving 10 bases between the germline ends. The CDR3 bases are TGTGCCAGCAGCCAAGACCCCGGGGTCGAGCAGTTCTTC. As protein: CASSQDPGVEQFF.

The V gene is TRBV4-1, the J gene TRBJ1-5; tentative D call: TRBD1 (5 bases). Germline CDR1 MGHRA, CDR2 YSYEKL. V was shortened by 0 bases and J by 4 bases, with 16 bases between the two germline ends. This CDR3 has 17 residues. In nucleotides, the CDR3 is TGCGCCAGCAGCCAAGATAGGCAGGACCAGGGTAATCAGCCCCAGCATTTT. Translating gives CASSQDRQDQGNQPQHF.

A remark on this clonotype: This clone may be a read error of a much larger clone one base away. The CDR3 region is CASSLGASSSKQPQHF. CDR3 sequence (DNA): TGTGCCAGCAGCTTGGGAGCCAGCAGTAGCAAGCAGCCCCAGCATTTT. The chain has TRBV5-5 and TRBJ1-5, with no clear D. This CDR3 comprises 16 residues. Germline V CDR1 and CDR2: SGHKS, YYEKEE (reference sequence). The whole variable domain, remainder taken from reference TRBV5-5 and TRBJ1-5, is DAGVTQSPTHLIKTRGQQVTLRCSPISGHKSVSWYQQVLGQGPQFIFQYYEKEERGRGNFPDRFSARQFPNYSSELNVNALLLGDSALYLCASSLGASSSKQPQHFGDGTRLSIL.

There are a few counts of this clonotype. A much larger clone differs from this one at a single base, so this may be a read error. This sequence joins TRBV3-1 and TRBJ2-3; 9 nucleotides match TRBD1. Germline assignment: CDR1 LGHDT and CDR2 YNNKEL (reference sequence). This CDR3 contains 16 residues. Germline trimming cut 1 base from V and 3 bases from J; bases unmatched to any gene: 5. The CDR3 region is CASSQATGGATDTQYF. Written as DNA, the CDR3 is TGTGCCAGCAGCCAAGCGACAGGGGGTGCGACAGATACGCAGTATTTT.

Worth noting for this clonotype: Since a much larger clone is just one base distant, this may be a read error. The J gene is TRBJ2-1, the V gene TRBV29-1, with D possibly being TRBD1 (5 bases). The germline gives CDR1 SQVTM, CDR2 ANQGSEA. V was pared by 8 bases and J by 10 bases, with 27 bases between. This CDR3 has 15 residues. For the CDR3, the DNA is TGCAGCTATCGCCCTGCGACAGTCGGTTTCAAGGAGCAGTTCTTC. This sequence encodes CSYRPATVGFKEQFF.

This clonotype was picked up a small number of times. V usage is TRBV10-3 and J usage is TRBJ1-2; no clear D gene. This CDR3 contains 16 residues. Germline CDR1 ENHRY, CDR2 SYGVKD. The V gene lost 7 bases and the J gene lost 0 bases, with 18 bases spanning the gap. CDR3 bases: TGTGCCATCAACCACAACTTGGGAAAACCTAACTATGGCTACACCTTC. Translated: CAINHNLGKPNYGYTF.

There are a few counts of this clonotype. The CDR3 is CASSQALQNTEAFF. The DNA for the CDR3 is TGTGCCAGCAGCCAAGCCCTCCAGAACACTGAAGCTTTCTTT. The V gene is TRBV3-1, the J gene TRBJ1-1; D is unclear. CDR3 length: 14 residues. V lost 1 base to trimming and J lost 1 base, with 7 bases between them. Per germline, CDR1 LGHDT and CDR2 YNNKEL (reference sequence). The complete variable domain, with remaining parts taken from reference TRBV3-1 and TRBJ1-1, reads DTAVSQTPKYLVTQMGNDKSIKCEQNLGHDTMYWYKQDSKKFLKIMFSYNNKELIINETVPNRFSPKSPDKAHLNLHINSLELGDSAVYFCASSQALQNTEAFFGQGTRLTVV.

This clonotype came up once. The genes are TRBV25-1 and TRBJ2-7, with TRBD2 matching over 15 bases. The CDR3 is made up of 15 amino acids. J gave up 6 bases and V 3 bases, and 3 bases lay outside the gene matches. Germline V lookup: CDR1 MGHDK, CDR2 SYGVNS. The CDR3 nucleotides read TGTGCCAGCAGTGACCGGGGACTAGCGGGAGGCGAGCAGTACTTC. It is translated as CASSDRGLAGGEQYF.

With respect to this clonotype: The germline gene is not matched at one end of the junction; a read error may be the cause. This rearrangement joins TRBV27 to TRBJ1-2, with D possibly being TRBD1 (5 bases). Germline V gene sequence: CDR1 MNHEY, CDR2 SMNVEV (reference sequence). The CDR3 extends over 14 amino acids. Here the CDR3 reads CAGRPESRGYGYTF. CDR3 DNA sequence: TGTGCCGGCAGGCCCGAGTCAAGGGGCTATGGCTACACCTTC.

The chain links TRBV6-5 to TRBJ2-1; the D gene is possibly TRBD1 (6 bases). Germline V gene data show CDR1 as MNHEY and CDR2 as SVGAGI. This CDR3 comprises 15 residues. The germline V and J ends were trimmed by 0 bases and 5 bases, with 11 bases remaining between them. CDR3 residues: CASSYSFGQNNEQFF. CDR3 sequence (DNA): TGTGCCAGCAGTTACTCGTTCGGACAGAACAATGAGCAGTTCTTC.